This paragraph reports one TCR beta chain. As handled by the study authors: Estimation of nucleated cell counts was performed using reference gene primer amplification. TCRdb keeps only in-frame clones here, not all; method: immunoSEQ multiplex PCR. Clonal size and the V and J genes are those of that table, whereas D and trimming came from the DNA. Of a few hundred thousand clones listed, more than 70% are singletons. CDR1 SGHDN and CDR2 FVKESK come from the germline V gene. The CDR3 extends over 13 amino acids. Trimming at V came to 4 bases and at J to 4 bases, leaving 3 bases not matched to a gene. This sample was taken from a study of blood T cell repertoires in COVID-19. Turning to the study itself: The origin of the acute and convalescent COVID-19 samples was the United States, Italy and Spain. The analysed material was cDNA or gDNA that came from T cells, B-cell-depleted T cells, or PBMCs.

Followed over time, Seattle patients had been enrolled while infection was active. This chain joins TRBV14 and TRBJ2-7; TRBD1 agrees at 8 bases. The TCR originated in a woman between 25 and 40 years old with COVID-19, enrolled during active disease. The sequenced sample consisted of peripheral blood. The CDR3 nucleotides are TGTGCCAGCAGCCTGGACAGGGAGTACGAGCAGTACTTC. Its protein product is CASSLDREYEQYF.